This T cell receptor beta chain appears in the sequencing data of a study of shared clonotypes between healthy human individuals. As regards this clone: Its target is unknown.

General observations from the study: Shared across four donors were roughly 5.3% of the naive CD4 clonotypes. Memory subsets had estimated richness that was generally smaller than that of naive subsets.

Here immunoSEQ multiplex PCR was the method, and the copy in TCRdb shows in-frame clones only, minus some. The data show roughly 500,000 clones, around 95% seen once. V lost 5 bases and J lost 9; bases outside the gene matches: 11. The CDR3 contains 14 residues. Germline CDR1 PRHDT, CDR2 FYEKMQ (reference sequence). The chain joins TRBV13 to TRBJ2-7; 9 nucleotides match TRBD2. Sequenced material: naive CD4+ T cells sorted from blood. Subset noted: CD45RA+ positively selected. The TCR comes from a woman aged 30 to 39 in good health. The CDR3 region has the DNA TGTGCCAGCAGCCCGCGGGAGGGCCAGGGTGGGCAGTACTTC. The encoded protein is CASSPREGQGGQYF.